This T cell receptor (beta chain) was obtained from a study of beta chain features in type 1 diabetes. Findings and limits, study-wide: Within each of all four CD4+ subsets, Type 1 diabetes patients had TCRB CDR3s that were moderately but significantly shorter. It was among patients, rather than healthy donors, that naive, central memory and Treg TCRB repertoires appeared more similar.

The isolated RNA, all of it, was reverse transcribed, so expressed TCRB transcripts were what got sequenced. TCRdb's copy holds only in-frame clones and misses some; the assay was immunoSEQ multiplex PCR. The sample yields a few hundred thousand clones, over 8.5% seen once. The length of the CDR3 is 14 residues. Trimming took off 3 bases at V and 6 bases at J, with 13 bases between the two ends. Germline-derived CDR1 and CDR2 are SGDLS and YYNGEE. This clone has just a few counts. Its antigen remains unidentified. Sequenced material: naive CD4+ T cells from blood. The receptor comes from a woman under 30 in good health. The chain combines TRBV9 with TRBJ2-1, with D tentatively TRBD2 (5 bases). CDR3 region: CASSADARGNEQFF. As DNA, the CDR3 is TGTGCCAGCAGCGCCGATGCCCGGGGCAATGAGCAGTTCTTC. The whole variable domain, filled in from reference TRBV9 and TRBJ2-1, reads DSGVTQTPKHLITATGQRVTLRCSPRSGDLSVYWYQQSLDQGLQFLIQYYNGEERAKGNILERFSAQQFPDLHSELNLSSLELGDSALYFCASSADARGNEQFFGPGTRLTVL.